This T cell receptor (beta chain) was observed in a study of T cell responses to AZD1222 COVID-19 vaccine. Study observations and caveats: Researchers took repertoire samples only after the peak T cell response had come.

The J segment lost 4 bases and the V segment lost 3 bases, leaving 6 bases of the junction unmatched. The germline V gene has CDR1 SEHNR and CDR2 FQNEAQ (reference sequence). This CDR3 spans 15 amino acids. Assay: immunoSEQ multiplex PCR; the TCRdb copy retains only in-frame clones and omits some. The sample includes roughly 120,000 clones, about 86% of them seen just once. A note on this clone: Its antigen is unknown.

The chain couples TRBV7-9 to TRBJ2-1, with 7 bases lining up with TRBD1. This receptor was taken from an adult in good health. This specimen consisted of peripheral blood, obtained on day 0 of AZD1222 vaccination. The CDR3 region has the DNA TGTGCCAGCAGCTTCCTGACAGGGAATTACAATGAGCAGTTCTTC. It translates to CASSFLTGNYNEQFF.